Each of the 20 T cell receptor beta chains below was sequenced from the same sample in a study of blood T cell repertoires in COVID-19. Here immunoSEQ multiplex PCR was the method, and the copy in TCRdb shows in-frame clones only, minus some. The sample includes some 260,000 clones, 82% seen only once; the top ten take approximately 5%. Material for sequencing was peripheral blood. The receptors come from a woman aged 80 or older with active or convalescent COVID-19.

This chain links TRBV19 with TRBJ2-7; TRBD1 aligns across 8 bases. V lost 8 bases to trimming and J lost 2 bases; unmatched junction nucleotides: 11. The CDR3 is 15 residues long. Germline lookup yields CDR1 LNHDA and CDR2 SQIVND (reference sequence). The CDR3 sequence is CASSTKDRVAYEQYF. For the CDR3, the DNA is TGTGCCAGTTCCACCAAGGACAGGGTGGCCTACGAGCAGTACTTC.

J is TRBJ1-4 and V is TRBV5-1; 7 bases match TRBD1. V shed 4 bases and J 8 bases; nucleotides not matched to a gene: 11. Germline CDR1 SGHRS, CDR2 YFSETQ. The CDR3 extends over 15 amino acids. This CDR3 is CASSPYGTAGEKLFF. As DNA, the CDR3 is TGCGCCAGCAGCCCCTACGGGACAGCGGGCGAAAAACTGTTTTTT.

The chain uses TRBV18 and TRBJ1-2, with a weak D call TRBD1 (5 bases). Per germline, CDR1 KGHSH and CDR2 LQKENI. V lost 3 bases, J lost 5 bases, and 13 bases lay in between. CDR3 length: 14 amino acids. CDR3 nucleotides: TGTGCCAGCTCACCTAGGCAGGGCGAATATGGCTACACCTTC. Amino acids: CASSPRQGEYGYTF.

This chain uses TRBV5-6 with TRBJ2-1; TRBD1 aligns across 8 bases. In germline, CDR1 is SGHDT, CDR2 YYEEEE. The CDR3 length is 15 residues. Unmatched junction bases numbered 2, after V lost 3 bases and J lost 0 bases. The CDR3 DNA is TGTGCCAGCAGCTCAGGACAGGGCTCCTACAATGAGCAGTTCTTC. Translated: CASSSGQGSYNEQFF.

The chain joins TRBV15 to TRBJ1-1; a weak D match, TRBD1 (6 bases). CDR3 size: 16 residues. V was trimmed by 3 bases and J by 0 bases, leaving 14 bases between them. Germline CDR1 and CDR2: LNHNV and YYDKDF (reference sequence). The CDR3 sequence is CATSSERTAMNTEAFF. The CDR3 DNA is TGTGCCACCAGCAGTGAGAGGACAGCTATGAACACTGAAGCTTTCTTT.

This chain joins TRBV2 and TRBJ2-3; D perhaps matches TRBD2 (5 bases). V was trimmed by 9 bases and J by 0 bases, leaving 13 bases between them. The CDR3 runs to 14 residues. Germline loops: CDR1 SNHLY, CDR2 FYNNEI. Written as DNA, the CDR3 is TGTGCCAGTTCGGTTAGACTAAGCACAGATACGCAGTATTTT. Translated: CASSVRLSTDTQYF. Based on the CDR3 plus reference TRBV2 and TRBJ2-3, the full variable domain is EPEVTQTPSHQVTQMGQEVILRCVPISNHLYFYWYRQILGQKVEFLVSFYNNEISEKSEIFDDQFSVERPDGSNFTLKIRSTKLEDSAMYFCASSVRLSTDTQYFGPGTRLTVL.

The sample holds a few counts of this clone. This chain connects TRBV10-3 to TRBJ2-1, with 11 bases fitting TRBD2. Germline CDR1 is ENHRY and CDR2 is SYGVKD. The V gene end was trimmed by 7 bases and the J gene end by 2 bases; junction bases not matched to a gene: 7. The CDR3 runs 16 residues. In DNA, the CDR3 is TGTGCCATCAAAGACGTAGCGGGAGGGACCTACAATGAGCAGTTCTTC. Encoded protein: CAIKDVAGGTYNEQFF.

The chain employs TRBV3-1 (or the pseudogene TRBV3-2) and TRBJ2-7; 7 bases map to TRBD2. CDR1 LGHDT and CDR2 YNNKEL come from the germline V gene (reference sequence). CDR3 length: 14 residues. The V and J ends lost 3 bases and 2 bases, in that order; junction bases with no gene match: 4. The chain's CDR3 is CASSHGGGPYEQYF. The CDR3 DNA reads as TGTGCCAGCAGCCATGGCGGGGGACCCTACGAGCAGTACTTC.

The J gene is TRBJ1-1, the V gene TRBV5-1, with TRBD1 matching 7 bases. In germline, CDR1 is SGHRS, CDR2 YFSETQ. The V gene end was trimmed by 2 bases and the J gene end by 4 bases; junction bases not matched to a gene: 11. This CDR3 comprises 16 residues. CDR3 sequence (DNA): TGCGCCAGCAGCTTAACCTACGACAGGGAGGTCACTGAAGCTTTCTTT. It translates to CASSLTYDREVTEAFF. Together with reference TRBV5-1 and TRBJ1-1, the CDR3 gives the full variable domain: KAGVTQTPRYLIKTRGQQVTLSCSPISGHRSVSWYQQTPGQGLQFLFEYFSETQRNKGNFPGRFSGRQFSNSRSEMNVSTLELGDSALYLCASSLTYDREVTEAFFGQGTRLTVV.

This chain joins TRBV3-1 (or the pseudogene TRBV3-2) and TRBJ2-1; D call uncertain. CDR1 LGHDT and CDR2 YNNKEL come from the germline V gene (reference sequence). The CDR3 runs 14 residues. V was shortened by 0 bases and J by 3 bases, with 6 bases between the two germline ends. CDR3 protein: CASSQDVHYNEQFF. The CDR3 region has the DNA TGTGCCAGCAGCCAAGATGTCCACTACAATGAGCAGTTCTTC.

The sample holds a few counts of this clone. Other DNA sequences in the sample encode the same CDR3. Written as DNA, the CDR3 is TGTGCCAGCAGTTTAGTTGTGGGAGGGAGGACCGGGGAGCTGTTTTTT. This sequence encodes CASSLVVGGRTGELFF. J is TRBJ2-2 and V is TRBV28; 7 bases are a match to TRBD2. With 2 bases clipped from V and 5 bases from J, the junction kept 8 bases outside the gene matches. This CDR3 has 16 residues. CDR1 is MDHEN and CDR2 is SYDVKM in the germline V gene.

V usage is TRBV19 and J usage is TRBJ1-1; D not certain. Germline V gene sequence: CDR1 LNHDA, CDR2 SQIVND (reference sequence). This CDR3 is 12 amino acids long. Trimming removed 6 bases from V and 0 bases from J, with 5 bases in between. In DNA, the CDR3 is TGTGCCAGTAGCTATTTGAACACTGAAGCTTTCTTT. It translates to CASSYLNTEAFF.

This clone was observed once. V and J are TRBV15 and TRBJ1-5; D gene unclear. The CDR3 consists of 18 residues. V was shortened by 5 bases and J by 0 bases, with 20 bases between the two germline ends. Germline lookup yields CDR1 LNHNV and CDR2 YYDKDF (reference sequence). The CDR3 reads CATSSRDLRPTSNQPQHF. DNA for the CDR3: TGTGCCACCAGCTCCCGGGATCTTAGGCCGACTAGCAATCAGCCCCAGCATTTT. Full variable domain (outside the CDR3, taken from reference TRBV15 and TRBJ1-5): DAMVIQNPRYQVTQFGKPVTLSCSQTLNHNVMYWYQQKSSQAPKLLFHYYDKDFNNEADTPDNFQSRRPNTSFCFLDIRSPGLGDTAMYLCATSSRDLRPTSNQPQHFGDGTRLSIL.

V and J are TRBV2 and TRBJ1-1; 7 bases align to TRBD1. This CDR3 is 13 amino acids long. Germline values: CDR1 SNHLY, CDR2 FYNNEI. V was clipped by 6 bases and J by 4 bases; unmatched bases: 5. The CDR3 sequence: CASRETGVTEAFF. In DNA, the CDR3 is TGTGCCAGCAGAGAAACAGGGGTCACTGAAGCTTTCTTT.

The count of this clone is one. The rearrangement joins TRBV18 to TRBJ2-7; a weak D match, TRBD1 (6 bases). Germline V gene lookup returns CDR1 KGHSH and CDR2 LQKENI. V gave up 2 bases and J gave up 5 bases, with 10 bases separating them. The CDR3 consists of 13 residues. The CDR3 loop reads CASSPLTGDEQYF. The CDR3 region has the DNA TGTGCCAGCTCACCATTGACAGGTGACGAGCAGTACTTC.

A note on this clone: Additional DNA sequences in this sample encode the identical CDR3. The genes are TRBV30 and TRBJ2-3, with a possible D match to TRBD2 (6 bases). Germline V gives CDR1 GTSNPN, CDR2 SVGIG (reference sequence). This CDR3 is 13 amino acids long. Trimming left V 4 bases short and J 4 bases short, with 12 bases between. CDR3 loop: CAWMVRGSDTQYF. The CDR3 nucleotides read TGTGCCTGGATGGTCCGGGGGTCAGATACGCAGTATTTT.

The chain combines TRBV11-2 with TRBJ1-6; unclear D gene. The V end was cut by 5 bases, the J end by 7 bases, with 12 bases between. The CDR3 runs 14 residues. CDR1 is SGHAT, CDR2 FQNNGV, per germline. The CDR3 protein is CASSPKVGNSPLHF. CDR3 DNA sequence: TGTGCCAGCAGCCCAAAGGTGGGCAATTCACCCCTCCACTTT.

The rearrangement joins TRBV16 to TRBJ1-5; maybe TRBD1 (6 bases). This CDR3 comprises 15 residues. V lost 3 bases to trimming and J lost 6 bases, with 15 bases between them. Germline-derived CDR1 and CDR2 are KGHSY and FQNENV. CDR3 sequence: CASSQVPDSRQPQHF. The CDR3 DNA reads TGTGCCAGCAGCCAGGTCCCGGACAGTCGTCAGCCCCAGCATTTT.

The chain couples TRBV6-5 to TRBJ1-3; no clear D gene. The CDR3 spans 15 residues. V was cut by 0 bases and J by 4 bases, with 10 bases left in between. Germline V gene data show CDR1 as MNHEY and CDR2 as SVGAGI. The CDR3 here is CASSYSWASGNTIYF. The CDR3 DNA reads as TGTGCCAGCAGTTACTCCTGGGCATCCGGAAACACCATATATTTT.

The rearrangement uses TRBV7-8 and TRBJ1-5, with D hard to call. V lost 0 bases and J 7 bases, leaving 13 bases between the germline ends. The CDR3 length is 15 residues. Germline loops: CDR1 SGHVS, CDR2 FQNEAQ. CDR3 protein: CASSLAREGRQPQHF. The CDR3 DNA sequence: TGTGCCAGCAGCTTAGCGCGGGAGGGCAGGCAGCCCCAGCATTTT.